The T cell receptor beta chain described here comes from a study of T cells expressing NK-cell markers. The CDR3 is 12 residues long. The germline CDR1 and CDR2 sequences are LNHDA and SQIVND (reference sequence). TCRdb reworked the 5' RACE reads into one entry per CDR3 protein, no DNA. This sample carries some 120,000 distinct CDR3 sequences, with less than 20% going to the ten biggest clones. What was sequenced was blood T cells: a sorted CD56 or NKG2C T cell subset, CD4+ or CD8+ T cells, or bulk PBMC T cells (not recorded which). This clonotype originated in a woman aged 18 to 75 in good health. The J gene is TRBJ1-6, the V gene TRBV19; TCRdb lists TRBD1, though no DNA is available to test this call. This chain's CDR3 is CASTIGGSPLHF.